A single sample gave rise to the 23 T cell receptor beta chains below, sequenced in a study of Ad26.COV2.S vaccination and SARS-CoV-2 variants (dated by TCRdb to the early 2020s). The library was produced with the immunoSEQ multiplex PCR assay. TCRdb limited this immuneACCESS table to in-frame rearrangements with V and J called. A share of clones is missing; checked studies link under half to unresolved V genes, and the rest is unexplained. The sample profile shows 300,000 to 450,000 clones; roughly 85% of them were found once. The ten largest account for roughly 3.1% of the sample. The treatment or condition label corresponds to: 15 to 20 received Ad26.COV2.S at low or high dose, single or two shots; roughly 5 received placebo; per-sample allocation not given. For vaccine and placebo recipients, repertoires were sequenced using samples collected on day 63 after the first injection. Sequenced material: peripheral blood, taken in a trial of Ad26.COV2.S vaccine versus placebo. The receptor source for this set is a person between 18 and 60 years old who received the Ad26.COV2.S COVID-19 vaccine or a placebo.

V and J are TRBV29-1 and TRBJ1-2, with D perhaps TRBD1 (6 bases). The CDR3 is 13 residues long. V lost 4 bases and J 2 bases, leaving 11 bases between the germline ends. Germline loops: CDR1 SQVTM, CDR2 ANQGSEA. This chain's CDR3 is CSVGPGENYGYTF. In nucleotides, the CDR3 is TGCAGCGTTGGTCCAGGGGAGAACTATGGCTACACCTTC.

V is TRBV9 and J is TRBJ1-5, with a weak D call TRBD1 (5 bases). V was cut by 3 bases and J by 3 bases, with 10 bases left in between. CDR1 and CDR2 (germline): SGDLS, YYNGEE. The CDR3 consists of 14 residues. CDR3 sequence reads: CASSGGTHNQPQHF. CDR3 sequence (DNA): TGTGCCAGCAGCGGGGGGACGCACAATCAGCCCCAGCATTTT. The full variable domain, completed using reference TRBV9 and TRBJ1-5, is DSGVTQTPKHLITATGQRVTLRCSPRSGDLSVYWYQQSLDQGLQFLIQYYNGEERAKGNILERFSAQQFPDLHSELNLSSLELGDSALYFCASSGGTHNQPQHFGDGTRLSIL.

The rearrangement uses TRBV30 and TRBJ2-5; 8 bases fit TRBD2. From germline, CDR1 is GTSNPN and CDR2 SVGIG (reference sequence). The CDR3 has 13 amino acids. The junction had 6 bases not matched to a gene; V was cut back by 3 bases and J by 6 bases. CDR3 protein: CAWSTGGGKTQYF. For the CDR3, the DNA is TGTGCCTGGAGCACGGGGGGGGGAAAGACCCAGTACTTC.

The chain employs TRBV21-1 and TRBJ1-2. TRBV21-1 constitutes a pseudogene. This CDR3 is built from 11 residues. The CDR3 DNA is TGTGCCAGCAGCAAGGGGTTCGGCTACACCTTC. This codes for CASSKGFGYTF.

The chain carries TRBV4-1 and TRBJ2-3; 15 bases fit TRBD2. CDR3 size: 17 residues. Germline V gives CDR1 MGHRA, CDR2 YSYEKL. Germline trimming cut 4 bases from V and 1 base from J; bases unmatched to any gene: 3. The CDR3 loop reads CASSPGLAGGRTDTQYF. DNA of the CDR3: TGCGCCAGCAGCCCGGGACTAGCGGGGGGCCGCACAGATACGCAGTATTTT.

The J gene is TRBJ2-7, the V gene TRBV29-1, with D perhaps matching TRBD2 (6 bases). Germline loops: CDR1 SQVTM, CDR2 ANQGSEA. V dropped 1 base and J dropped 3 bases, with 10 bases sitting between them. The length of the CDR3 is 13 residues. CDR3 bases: TGCAGCGTTGAAGGGGGAGGTAGCTACGAGCAGTACTTC. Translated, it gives CSVEGGGSYEQYF.

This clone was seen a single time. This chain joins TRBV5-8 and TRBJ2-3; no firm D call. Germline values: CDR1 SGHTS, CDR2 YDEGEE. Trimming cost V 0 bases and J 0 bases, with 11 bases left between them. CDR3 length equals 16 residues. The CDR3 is CASSLGPALSTDTQYF. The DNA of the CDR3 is TGTGCCAGCAGCTTGGGGCCAGCCTTAAGCACAGATACGCAGTATTTT.

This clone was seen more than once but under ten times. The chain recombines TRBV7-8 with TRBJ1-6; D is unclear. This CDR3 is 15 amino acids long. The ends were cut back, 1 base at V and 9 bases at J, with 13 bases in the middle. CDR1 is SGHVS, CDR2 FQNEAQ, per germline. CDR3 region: CASSLGWRGGSPLHF. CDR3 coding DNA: TGTGCCAGCAGCTTAGGTTGGCGGGGTGGTTCACCCCTCCACTTT.

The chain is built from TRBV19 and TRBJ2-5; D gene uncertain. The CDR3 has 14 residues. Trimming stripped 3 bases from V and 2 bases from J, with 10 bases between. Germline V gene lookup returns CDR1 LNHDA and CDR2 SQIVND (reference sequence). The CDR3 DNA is TGTGCCAGTAGTATTTTCGCAGCTCAAGAGACCCAGTACTTC. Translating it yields CASSIFAAQETQYF.

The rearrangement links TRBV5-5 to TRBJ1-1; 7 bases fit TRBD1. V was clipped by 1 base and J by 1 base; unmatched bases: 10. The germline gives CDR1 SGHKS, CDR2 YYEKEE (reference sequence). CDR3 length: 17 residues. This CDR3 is CASSLLRTGSTNTEAFF. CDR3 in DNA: TGTGCCAGCAGCTTGTTACGGACAGGATCGACGAACACTGAAGCTTTCTTT.

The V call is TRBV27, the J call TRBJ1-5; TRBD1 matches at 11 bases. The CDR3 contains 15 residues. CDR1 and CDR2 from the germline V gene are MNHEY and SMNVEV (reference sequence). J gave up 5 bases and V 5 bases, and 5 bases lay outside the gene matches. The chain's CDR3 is CASSPWDRGDQPQHF. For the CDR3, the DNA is TGTGCCAGCAGTCCCTGGGACAGGGGGGATCAGCCCCAGCATTTT.

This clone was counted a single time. CDR3: CASSAGQKTNEKLFF. Here the CDR3 DNA reads TGTGCCAGCAGCGCGGGACAGAAAACTAATGAAAAACTGTTTTTT. This rearrangement joins TRBV7-2 to TRBJ1-4, with 7 bases fitting TRBD1. CDR3 size: 15 residues. J gave up 1 base and V 5 bases, and 4 bases lay outside the gene matches. Looked up from germline, CDR1 is SGHTA and CDR2 is FQGNSA.

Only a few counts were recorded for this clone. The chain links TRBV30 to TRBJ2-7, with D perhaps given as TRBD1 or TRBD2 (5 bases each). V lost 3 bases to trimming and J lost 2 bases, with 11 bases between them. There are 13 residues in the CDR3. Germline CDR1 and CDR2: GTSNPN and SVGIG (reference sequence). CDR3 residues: CAWSRDGTYEQYF. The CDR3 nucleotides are TGTGCCTGGAGCCGGGACGGTACCTACGAGCAGTACTTC.

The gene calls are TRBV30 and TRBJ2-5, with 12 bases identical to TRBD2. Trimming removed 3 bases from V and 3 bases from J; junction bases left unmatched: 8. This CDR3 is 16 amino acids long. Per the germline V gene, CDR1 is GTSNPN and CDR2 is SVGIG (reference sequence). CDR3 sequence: CAWRDKLAGGEETQYF. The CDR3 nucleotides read TGTGCCTGGAGGGACAAACTAGCGGGGGGTGAAGAGACCCAGTACTTC.

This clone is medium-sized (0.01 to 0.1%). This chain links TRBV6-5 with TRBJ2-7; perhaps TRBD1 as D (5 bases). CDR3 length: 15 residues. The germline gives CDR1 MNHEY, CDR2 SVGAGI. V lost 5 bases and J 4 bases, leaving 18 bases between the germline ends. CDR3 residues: CASSPLGQGLYEQYF. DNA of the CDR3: TGTGCCAGCAGTCCCTTAGGGCAGGGTCTATACGAGCAGTACTTC.

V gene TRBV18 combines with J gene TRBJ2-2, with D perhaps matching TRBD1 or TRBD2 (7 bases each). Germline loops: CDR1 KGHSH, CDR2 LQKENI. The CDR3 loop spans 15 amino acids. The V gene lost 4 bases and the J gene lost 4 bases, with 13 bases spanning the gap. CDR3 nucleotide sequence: TGTGCCAGCTCACGGACAGGCGGGAGCACCGGGGAGCTGTTTTTT. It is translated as CASSRTGGSTGELFF.

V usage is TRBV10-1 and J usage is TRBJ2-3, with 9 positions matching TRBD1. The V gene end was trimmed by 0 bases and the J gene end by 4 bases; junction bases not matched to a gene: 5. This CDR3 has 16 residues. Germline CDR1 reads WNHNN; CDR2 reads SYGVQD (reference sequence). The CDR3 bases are TGCGCCAGCAGTGAGTCCCGGACAGGGGTGGCAGATACGCAGTATTTT. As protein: CASSESRTGVADTQYF.

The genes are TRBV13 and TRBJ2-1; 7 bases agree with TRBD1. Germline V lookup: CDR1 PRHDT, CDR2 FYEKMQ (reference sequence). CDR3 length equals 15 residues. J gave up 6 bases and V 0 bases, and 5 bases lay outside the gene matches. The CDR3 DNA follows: TGTGCCAGCAGCTTAGGCCGGGACAGAGGCAATGAGCAGTTCTTC. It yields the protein CASSLGRDRGNEQFF. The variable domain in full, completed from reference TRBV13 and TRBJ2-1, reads AAGVIQSPRHLIKEKRETATLKCYPIPRHDTVYWYQQGPGQDPQFLISFYEKMQSDKGSIPDRFSAQQFSDYHSELNMSSLELGDSALYFCASSLGRDRGNEQFFGPGTRLTVL.

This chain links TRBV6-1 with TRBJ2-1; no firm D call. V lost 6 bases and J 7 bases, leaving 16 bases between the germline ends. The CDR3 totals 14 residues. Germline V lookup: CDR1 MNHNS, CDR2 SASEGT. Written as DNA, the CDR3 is TGTGCCAGCAGGACGACAACATTTACGAATGAGCAGTTCTTC. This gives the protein CASRTTTFTNEQFF.

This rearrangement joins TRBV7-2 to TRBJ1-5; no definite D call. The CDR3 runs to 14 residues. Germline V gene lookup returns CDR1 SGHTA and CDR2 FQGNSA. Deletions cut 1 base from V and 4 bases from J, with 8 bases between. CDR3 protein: CASSLDPGNQPQHF. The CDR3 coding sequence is TGTGCCAGCAGCTTAGATCCGGGTAATCAGCCCCAGCATTTT.

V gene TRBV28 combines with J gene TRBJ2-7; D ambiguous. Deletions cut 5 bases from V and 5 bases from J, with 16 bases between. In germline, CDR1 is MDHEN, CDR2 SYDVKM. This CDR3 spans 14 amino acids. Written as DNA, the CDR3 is TGTGCCAGCAGTCCTATTGGGGTCCCCCACGAGCAGTACTTC. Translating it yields CASSPIGVPHEQYF.

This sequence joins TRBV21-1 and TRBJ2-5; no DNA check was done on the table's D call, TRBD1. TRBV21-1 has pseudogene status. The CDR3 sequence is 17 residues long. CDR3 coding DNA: TGTGCCAGCAGCATCCCTAGTGAGGGACACCTCCAAGAGACCCAGTACTTC. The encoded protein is CASSIPSEGHLQETQYF.

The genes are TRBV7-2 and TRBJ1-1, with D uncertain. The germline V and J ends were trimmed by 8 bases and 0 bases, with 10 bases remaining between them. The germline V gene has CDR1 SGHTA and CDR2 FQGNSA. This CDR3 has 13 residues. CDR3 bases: TGTGCCAGCTCCATCTCGATGAACACTGAAGCTTTCTTT. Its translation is CASSISMNTEAFF.